Presented here are 12 T cell receptor beta chains from one specimen sequenced in a study of T cell changes during pregnancy in multiple sclerosis. Profiled with immunoSEQ multiplex PCR; TCRdb holds only in-frame clones, not every one. The sample lists 65,000 to 85,000 clones; about nine tenths were seen once. Sequencing used CD4+ T cells from peripheral blood mononuclear cells, obtained after pregnancy. Receptors were obtained from a female donor with multiple sclerosis, enrolled in a pregnancy study.

The chain recombines TRBV6-5 with TRBJ2-1; 13 nucleotides match TRBD2. Per germline, CDR1 MNHEY and CDR2 SVGAGI. This CDR3 region has 14 residues. J was trimmed by 8 bases and V by 5 bases; bases with no gene match: 3. The CDR3 here is CASSIGLAGDEQFF. The CDR3, as DNA: TGTGCCAGCAGTATCGGACTAGCGGGAGATGAGCAGTTCTTC.

This rearrangement joins TRBV5-1 to TRBJ2-5; 7 nucleotides line up with TRBD1. Germline loops: CDR1 SGHRS, CDR2 YFSETQ. This CDR3 is 14 amino acids long. The V gene end was trimmed by 5 bases and the J gene end by 4 bases; junction bases not matched to a gene: 8. The chain's CDR3 is CASSPTTGVETQYF. In DNA, the CDR3 is TGCGCCAGCAGTCCAACTACAGGGGTAGAGACCCAGTACTTC.

This CDR3 reads CAISDAGSGANVLTF. In DNA, the CDR3 is TGTGCCATCAGTGACGCGGGGTCTGGGGCCAACGTCCTGACTTTC. The chain is built from TRBV10-3 and TRBJ2-6; possible D gene TRBD2, 6 bases. Germline V gene sequence: CDR1 ENHRY, CDR2 SYGVKD. The CDR3 sequence is 15 residues long. The V end was cut by 3 bases, the J end by 1 base, with 7 bases between.

This clone appeared many times. This chain uses TRBV4-1 with TRBJ1-3; TRBD1 might be the D (5 bases). The CDR3 covers 18 residues. V was trimmed by 2 bases and J by 4 bases, leaving 21 bases between them. CDR1 MGHRA and CDR2 YSYEKL come from the germline V gene. CDR3 in amino acids: CASSQPDMGFSRGNTIYF. In DNA, the CDR3 is TGCGCCAGCAGCCAACCGGACATGGGGTTTAGTCGAGGAAACACCATATATTTT.

The V and J genes are TRBV6-1 and TRBJ2-1, with 7 bases fitting TRBD1. There are 16 residues in the CDR3. The V and J ends lost 3 bases and 0 bases, in that order; junction bases with no gene match: 5. The germline V gene has CDR1 MNHNS and CDR2 SASEGT. The CDR3 nucleotides read TGTGCCAGCAGTGAGAGGGACAGACCCTCCTACAATGAGCAGTTCTTC. Encoded protein: CASSERDRPSYNEQFF.

The chain joins TRBV5-4 to TRBJ2-7, with a weak D call TRBD1 (5 bases). The V end was cut by 5 bases, the J end by 7 bases, with 16 bases between. Germline loops: CDR1 SGHNT, CDR2 YYREEE (reference sequence). This CDR3 is built from 13 residues. The CDR3 coding sequence is TGTGCCAGCAGTACTAAACAGGCTATGGAGCAGTACTTC. It yields the protein CASSTKQAMEQYF.

CDR3 nucleotide sequence: TGCGCCAGCAGCCCCGGACAGATCATGAACACTGAAGCTTTCTTT. Amino acids: CASSPGQIMNTEAFF. V is TRBV5-1 and J is TRBJ1-1; TRBD1 is a possible D gene (6 bases). The V gene lost 4 bases and the J gene lost 0 bases, with 13 bases spanning the gap. This CDR3 comprises 15 residues. Germline CDR1 reads SGHRS; CDR2 reads YFSETQ.

This sequence joins TRBV28 and TRBJ1-5; 7 bases agree with TRBD1. The CDR3 contains 13 residues. Germline CDR1 reads MDHEN; CDR2 reads SYDVKM. Unmatched junction bases numbered 5, after V lost 6 bases and J lost 6 bases. The CDR3 DNA is TGTGCCAGCAGGCCAGGGGGAAGTCAGCCCCAGCATTTT. This sequence encodes CASRPGGSQPQHF.

The rearrangement links TRBV7-2 to TRBJ1-3, with 9 bases matching TRBD1. Trimming at V came to 5 bases and at J to 2 bases, leaving 7 bases not matched to a gene. The CDR3 runs 16 residues. From germline, CDR1 is SGHTA and CDR2 FQGNSA. The CDR3 protein is CASSQSGTGTGNTIYF. DNA of the CDR3: TGTGCCAGCAGCCAGTCCGGGACAGGGACTGGAAACACCATATATTTT.

To note about this clone: Other DNA sequences of this sample code for an identical CDR3. This chain uses TRBV25-1 with TRBJ1-5; 9 bases match TRBD1. CDR3 length equals 18 residues. The V gene's germline CDR1 is MGHDK and CDR2 SYGVNS. V dropped 5 bases and J dropped 4; count of bases not matched to a gene: 15. The CDR3 coding sequence is TGTGCCAGCAGTCTGGGGCACAGGGGGCGCGGATCTAATCAGCCCCAGCATTTT. Protein sequence: CASSLGHRGRGSNQPQHF.

V is TRBV6-6 and J is TRBJ1-5; the D is unclear. Trimming took 7 bases from V and 8 from J, leaving 15 bases between them. The V gene's germline CDR1 is MNHNY and CDR2 SVGAGI (reference sequence). The CDR3 spans 13 residues. The CDR3 region is CASTPSLPEPQHF. The CDR3 DNA sequence: TGTGCCAGCACCCCGAGCCTACCGGAGCCCCAGCATTTT.

This chain links TRBV27 with TRBJ2-6; 9 bases agree with TRBD2. The V segment lost 5 bases and the J segment 2 bases; nucleotides outside the gene matches: 10. The CDR3 extends over 18 amino acids. Per germline, CDR1 MNHEY and CDR2 SMNVEV (reference sequence). Here the CDR3 reads CASSPRLAGVPGANVLTF. DNA for the CDR3: TGTGCCAGCAGTCCCCGATTAGCGGGGGTCCCTGGGGCCAACGTCCTGACTTTC. Full variable domain (remainder filled in from reference TRBV27 and TRBJ2-6): EAQVTQNPRYLITVTGKKLTVTCSQNMNHEYMSWYRQDPGLGLRQIYYSMNVEVTDKGDVPEGYKVSRKEKRNFPLILESPSPNQTSLYFCASSPRLAGVPGANVLTFGAGSRLTVL.